Below, one T cell receptor (beta chain) is given with its context. The antigen remains unidentified. A multiplex PCR was run with 60 Vbeta primers and 13 Jbeta primers. This table comes from immunoSEQ multiplex PCR, and its TCRdb copy is limited to in-frame clones, with some not included. The sample table sets out roughly 120,000 clones. The V segment lost 8 bases and the J segment 4 bases; nucleotides outside the gene matches: 7. The CDR3 has 14 amino acids. CDR1 SGHRS and CDR2 YFSETQ come from the germline V gene. These data are taken from a study of cytomegalovirus exposure and HLA in healthy donors. Overall study context: Researchers found that just over 80% of under 450 genotyped donors fell within the Caucasian-associated ancestry cluster.

Study-wide points: Researchers counted 150 to 200 TCR beta chains as cytomegalovirus-associated. A later analysis showed HLA-associated TCR beta chains outstripping equally common others in clonal expansion.

Sequenced input: PBMCs. This chain uses TRBV5-1 with TRBJ2-3; 10 bases are shared with TRBD1. The TCR was taken from a man aged 18 to 29 in good health and CMV-seronegative. The CDR3 DNA follows: TGCGCCAGTTCCGGACAGGGGGTTTCAGATACGCAGTATTTT. This codes for CASSGQGVSDTQYF.